This TCR beta chain emerged from a study of beta chain features in type 1 diabetes. Study information: Across every sample, around 100,000,000 sorted cells were examined in total. Study-wide points: Across all four CD4+ subsets, people with type 1 diabetes showed modestly shorter TCRB CDR3s.

Only a few counts were recorded for this clone. Its antigen is as yet unknown. Staining for CD45RO/CCR7/CD25/CD127/CD95/CD27 allowed sorting of CD4+ naive, central memory, regulatory and stem cell-like memory cells. The investigators reverse transcribed all of the isolated RNA, so they sequenced expressed TCRB transcripts. Repertoires were generated with immunoSEQ multiplex PCR, while TCRdb's copy carries only in-frame clones and drops some. Of approximately 170,000 clones listed, about 7.8% are singletons. This CDR3 has 12 residues. Germline CDR1 reads MNHNS; CDR2 reads SASEGT. Trimming removed 4 bases at V and 3 bases at J, with 7 bases between.

The sample taken for sequencing was central memory CD4+ T cells from blood. This receptor was taken from a woman aged 40-49 years with type 1 diabetes. V gene TRBV6-1 combines with J gene TRBJ2-7; the D is unclear. This CDR3 is CASSVSYYEQYF. In DNA form, the CDR3 reads TGTGCCAGCAGTGTAAGCTACTACGAGCAGTACTTC.